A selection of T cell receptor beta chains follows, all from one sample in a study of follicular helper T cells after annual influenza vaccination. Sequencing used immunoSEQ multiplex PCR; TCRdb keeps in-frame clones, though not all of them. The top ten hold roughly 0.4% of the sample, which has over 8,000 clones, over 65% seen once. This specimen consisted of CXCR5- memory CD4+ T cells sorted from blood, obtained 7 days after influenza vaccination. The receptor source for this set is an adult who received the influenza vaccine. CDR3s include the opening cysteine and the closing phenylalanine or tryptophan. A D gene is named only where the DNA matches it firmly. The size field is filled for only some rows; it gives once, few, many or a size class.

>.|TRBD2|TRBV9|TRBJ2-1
TGTGCCAGCAGCGCGGGACTAGCGGGGGGGCCTTACAATGAGCAGTTCTTC
CASSAGLAGGPYNEQFF
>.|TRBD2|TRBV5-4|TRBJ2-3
TGTGCCAGCAGACTAGCGGGGGGTAACACAGATACGCAGTATTTT
CASRLAGGNTDTQYF
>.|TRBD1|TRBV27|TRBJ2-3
TGTGCCAGTTCCCGGGACAGGGAATGGTATTTT
CASSRDREWYF
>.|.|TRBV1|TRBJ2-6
TGCACCAGCAGGGCAACATGTCAAAGTCGGGCCAACGTCCTGACTTTC
CTSRATCQSRANVLTF
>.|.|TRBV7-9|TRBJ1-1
TGTGCCAGCAGCACACCTCCGGGGACGGTGAACACTGAAGCTTTCTTT
CASSTPPGTVNTEAFF
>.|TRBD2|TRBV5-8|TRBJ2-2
TGTGCCAGCAGCTTGGTGTTTGGGACTATTAACACCGGGGAGCTGTTTTTT
CASSLVFGTINTGELFF
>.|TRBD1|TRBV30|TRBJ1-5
TGTGCCTGGAGTGTACAAAGGACAGGGGGCTTGGGCAATCAGCCCCAGCATTTT
CAWSVQRTGGLGNQPQHF
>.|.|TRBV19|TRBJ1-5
TGTGCCAGTAGTATTTCGGGGGGCTCGAAGCAGCCCCAGCATTTT
CASSISGGSKQPQHF
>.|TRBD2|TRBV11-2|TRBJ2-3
TGTGCCAGCAGCTGGACTAGCGGGGGGACAGATACGCAGTATTTT
CASSWTSGGTDTQYF
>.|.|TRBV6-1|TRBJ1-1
TGTGCCAGCAGTGAATGGCCAGAGTCTGAAGCTTTCTTT
CASSEWPESEAFF
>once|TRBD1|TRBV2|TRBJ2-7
TGTGCCAGCAGTGGGGGGGACAGGGGCTACGAGCAGTACTTC
CASSGGDRGYEQYF
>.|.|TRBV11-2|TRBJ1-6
TGTGCCAGCGGACAGAGAAATTCACCCCTCCACTTT
CASGQRNSPLHF
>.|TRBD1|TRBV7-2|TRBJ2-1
TGTGCCAGCACCCCGGGTGGGACAGGGGGTCCCGTTGAGCAGTTCTTC
CASTPGGTGGPVEQFF
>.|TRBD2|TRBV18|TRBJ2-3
TGTGCCAGCTCAAGGACCGGGACTAGCGGGGACCGGGTGGTGCAGTATTTT
CASSRTGTSGDRVVQYF
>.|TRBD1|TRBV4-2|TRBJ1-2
TGTGCCAGCAGCCCGGGAGGACAGGGGTTTGGCTACACCTTC
CASSPGGQGFGYTF
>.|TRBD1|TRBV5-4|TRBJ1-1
TGTGCCAGCAGCGAAACAGGGGGCGAGCGCACTGAAGCTTTCTTT
CASSETGGERTEAFF
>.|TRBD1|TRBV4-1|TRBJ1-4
TGCGCCAGCAGCCAAATGACAGGGGGCGCGGATGAAAAACTGTTTTTT
CASSQMTGGADEKLFF
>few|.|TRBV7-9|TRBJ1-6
TGTGCCAGCAGCCCAGACAGCTCCTATAATTCACCCCTCCACTTT
CASSPDSSYNSPLHF
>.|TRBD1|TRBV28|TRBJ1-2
TGTGCCAGCAAACAGGGGGGTCTCGACTATGGCTACACCTTC
CASKQGGLDYGYTF
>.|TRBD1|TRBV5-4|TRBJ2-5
TGTGCCAGCAGCCCAGGGGACAGGGGGCAGATTAAAGAGACCCAGTACTTC
CASSPGDRGQIKETQYF
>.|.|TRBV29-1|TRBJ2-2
TGCAGCGTTGCGAGGCCAAACACCGGGGAGCTGTTTTTT
CSVARPNTGELFF
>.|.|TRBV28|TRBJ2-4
TGTGCCAGCAGTCTACAGGGTGCCAAAAACATTCAGTACTTC
CASSLQGAKNIQYF
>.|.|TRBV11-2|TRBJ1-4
TGTGCCAGCAGCTTAGATCCCCATGAAAAACTGTTTTTT
CASSLDPHEKLFF
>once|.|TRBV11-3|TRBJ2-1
TGTGCCAGCAGCGGTCCAGGGAATGAGCAGTTCTTC
CASSGPGNEQFF
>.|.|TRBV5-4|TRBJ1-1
TGTGCCAGCAGCCCCGGGACGGGGAGGGAGAACACTGAAGCTTTCTTT
CASSPGTGRENTEAFF
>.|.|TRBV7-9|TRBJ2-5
TGTGCCAGCAGCTTAGACGGAGGAGAGACCCAGTACTTC
CASSLDGGETQYF
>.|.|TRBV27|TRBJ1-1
TGTGCCAGCAAGCAACAGCAACACACTGAAGCTTTCTTT
CASKQQQHTEAFF
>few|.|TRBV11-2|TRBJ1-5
TGTGCCAGCAGCTTAGCTCATGGGAGAGAGGGGCCCCAGCATTTT
CASSLAHGREGPQHF
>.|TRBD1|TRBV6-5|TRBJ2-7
TGTGCCAGCAGTTACAGCCGACAGGGGTGGGTATACGAGCAGTACTTC
CASSYSRQGWVYEQYF
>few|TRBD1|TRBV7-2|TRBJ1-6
TGTGCCAGCAGCCATGGACAGGAGAATTCACCCCTCCACTTT
CASSHGQENSPLHF
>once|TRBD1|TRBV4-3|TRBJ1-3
TGCGCCAGCAGCCTGGGACAGGACTTTTACTCTGGAAACACCATATATTTT
CASSLGQDFYSGNTIYF
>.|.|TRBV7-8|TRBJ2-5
TGTGCCAGCAGCTTAAAGGACAGAGAAGAGACCCAGTACTTC
CASSLKDREETQYF
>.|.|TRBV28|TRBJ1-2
TGTGCCAGCAGGCTGGAGGACTCCTATGGCTACACCTTC
CASRLEDSYGYTF
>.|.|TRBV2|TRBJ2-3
TGTGCCAGCAGTCCCTGGGACCAAACCACAAATACGCAGTATTTT
CASSPWDQTTNTQYF
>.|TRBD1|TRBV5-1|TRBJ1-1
TGCGCCAGCAGCTACGGGACAGCTAACACTGAAGCTTTCTTT
CASSYGTANTEAFF
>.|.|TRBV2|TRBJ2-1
TGTGCCAGCAGTGATGAGACTAGGGATGAGCAGTTCTTC
CASSDETRDEQFF
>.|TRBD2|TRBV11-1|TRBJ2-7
TGTGCCAGCAGCCGGAAGACTAGCGGGGGTATCAGCTCCTACGAGCAGTACTTC
CASSRKTSGGISSYEQYF
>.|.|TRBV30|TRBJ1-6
TGTGCCTGGGCTCGCGAGTATAATTCACCCCTCCACTTT
CAWAREYNSPLHF
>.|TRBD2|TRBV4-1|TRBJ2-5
TGCGCCAGCAGCCCAACTAGCGGGGGGAGCCAAGAGACCCAGTACTTC
CASSPTSGGSQETQYF
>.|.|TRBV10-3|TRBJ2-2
TGTGCCATCAGTGAGAGGCAGGAAGGAGGCGGGGAGCTGTTTTTT
CAISERQEGGGELFF
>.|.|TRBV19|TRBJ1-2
TGTGCCACCCACAAGGTTGACTATGGCTACACCTTC
CATHKVDYGYTF
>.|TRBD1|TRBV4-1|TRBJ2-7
TGCGCCAGCAGCCTGCGGCCGGGACAGGGGATGTCCTACGAGCAGTACTTC
CASSLRPGQGMSYEQYF
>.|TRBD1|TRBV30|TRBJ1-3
TGTGCCTGGAGTCCGGGACAGGGGGCAGGAAACACCATATATTTT
CAWSPGQGAGNTIYF
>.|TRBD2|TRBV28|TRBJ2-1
TGTGCCAGCAGTTCTTATGTGGGACTAGGGAGGCTCGGGTCCTACAATGAGCAGTTCTTC
CASSSYVGLGRLGSYNEQFF
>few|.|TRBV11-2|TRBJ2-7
TGTGCCAGCAGATCAAAGGGGGGCTACGAGCAGTACTTC
CASRSKGGYEQYF
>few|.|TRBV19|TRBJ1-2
TGTGCCAGTAGTGACACAGGGATCTATGGCTACACCTTC
CASSDTGIYGYTF
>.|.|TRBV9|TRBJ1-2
TGTGCCAGCAGCGTAGGGTCGGGGGACTATGGCTACACCTTC
CASSVGSGDYGYTF
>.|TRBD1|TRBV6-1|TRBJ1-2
TGTGCCAGCAGCCAAAGGGGGCTTACCTATGGCTACACCTTC
CASSQRGLTYGYTF
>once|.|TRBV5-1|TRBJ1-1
TGCGCCACCTCTCTCACAGGGAACACTGAAGCTTTCTTT
CATSLTGNTEAFF
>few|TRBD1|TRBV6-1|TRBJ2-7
TGTGCCAGCAGTGAAGCACAGGGGGGCTCCTACGAGCAGTACTTC
CASSEAQGGSYEQYF
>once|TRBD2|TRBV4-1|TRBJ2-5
TGCGCCAGCAGCTCCCACGGACTAGCGGGGGGAGGTGAGACCCAGTACTTC
CASSSHGLAGGGETQYF
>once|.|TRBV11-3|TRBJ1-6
TGTGCCAGCAGCTTAGATCTGGTCCTGAGGCCCTATAATTCACCCCTCCACTTT
CASSLDLVLRPYNSPLHF
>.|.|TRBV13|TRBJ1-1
TGTGCCAGCAGCCGGACCCAGACGTCTACACGTAAAGCTTTCTTT
CASSRTQTSTRKAFF
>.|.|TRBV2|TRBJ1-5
TGTGCCAGCAGTGACTGGGGGTATAGCAATCAGCCCCAGCATTTT
CASSDWGYSNQPQHF
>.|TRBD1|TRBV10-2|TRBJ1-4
TGCGCCAGCAGTGAGTCATTCAGGGGGCGAAATGAAAAACTGTTTTTT
CASSESFRGRNEKLFF
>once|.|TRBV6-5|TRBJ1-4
TGTGCCAGCAGTTACTCGACGGGCCCGGTTGAAAAACTGTTTTTT
CASSYSTGPVEKLFF
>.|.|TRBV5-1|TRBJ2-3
TGCGCCAGCAGCTTGGGCTGGGGTTACACAGATACGCAGTATTTT
CASSLGWGYTDTQYF